The clone carrying this TCR beta chain occurred many times. Germline values: CDR1 LNHNV, CDR2 YYDKDF (reference sequence). The CDR3 length is 16 residues. Trimming stripped 0 bases from V and 4 bases from J, with 14 bases between. This record comes from a study of T-cell reconstitution after alpha-beta-depleted transplantation in children. Unique molecular identifiers were incorporated during preparation of the TCRbeta library. MiXCR was run by TCRdb on the PCR reads, yielding one entry per CDR3 protein. The sample yields around 580,000 distinct CDR3 sequences, 20% to 25% seen once. The rearrangement joins TRBV15 to TRBJ2-3; D possibly corresponds to TRBD1 (5 bases). The sequence derives from a boy under two years old who had a stem cell transplant for acute myeloid leukemia, so the T cells may come from the graft donor. The starting material was PBMCs, mostly from graft donor cells, obtained 360 days after TCRalphabeta/CD19-depleted stem cell transplant. The CDR3 coding sequence is TGTGCCACCAGCAGAGATAGGCAGGGAAGCGCAGATACGCAGTATTTT. Translating gives CATSRDRQGSADTQYF.